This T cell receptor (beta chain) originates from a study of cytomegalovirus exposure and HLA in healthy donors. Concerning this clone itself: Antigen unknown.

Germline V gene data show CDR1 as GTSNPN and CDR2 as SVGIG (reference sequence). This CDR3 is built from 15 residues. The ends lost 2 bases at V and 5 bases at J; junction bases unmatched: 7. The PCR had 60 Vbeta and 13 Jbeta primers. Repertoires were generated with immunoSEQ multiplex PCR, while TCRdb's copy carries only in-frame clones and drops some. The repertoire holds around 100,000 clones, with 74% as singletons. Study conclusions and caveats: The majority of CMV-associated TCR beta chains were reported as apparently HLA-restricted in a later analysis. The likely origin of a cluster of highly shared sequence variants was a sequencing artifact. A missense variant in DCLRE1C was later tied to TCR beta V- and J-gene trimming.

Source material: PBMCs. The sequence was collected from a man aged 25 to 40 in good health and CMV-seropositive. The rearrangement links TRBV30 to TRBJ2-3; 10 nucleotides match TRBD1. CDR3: CAWSYRGTGVDTQYF. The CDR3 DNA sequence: TGTGCCTGGAGTTATCGCGGGACAGGGGTAGATACGCAGTATTTT.